The table lists the clone carrying this T cell receptor beta chain with many counts. This CDR3 spans 14 amino acids. Germline V CDR1 and CDR2: SGHTS, YDEGEE. V lost 0 bases, J lost 5 bases, and 10 bases lay in between. This entry is derived from a study of CD8+CD57+ T cells in acquired aplastic anemia. Study details: Sorted CD4+ and CD8+ cells yielded roughly 3.2 ug of DNA on average.

CDR3 and TCR beta VDJ profiling relied on a genomic DNA template. A single record per CDR3 protein comes from TCRdb applying MiXCR to the reads. This sample has approximately 200,000 distinct CDR3 sequences, with around 65% found just once. Sequencing was done on a sample of sorted CD4+, CD8+, or CD8+CD57+ T cells (not recorded which) from PBMCs. J is TRBJ2-3 and V is TRBV5-8; D may be TRBD2 (7 bases). The origin of this receptor is a human donor with severe aplastic anemia or a healthy control (not recorded which). The CDR3 DNA is TGTGCCAGCAGCTTGGCGGGGGGCCTAGATACGCAGTATTTT. Amino acid sequence: CASSLAGGLDTQYF.